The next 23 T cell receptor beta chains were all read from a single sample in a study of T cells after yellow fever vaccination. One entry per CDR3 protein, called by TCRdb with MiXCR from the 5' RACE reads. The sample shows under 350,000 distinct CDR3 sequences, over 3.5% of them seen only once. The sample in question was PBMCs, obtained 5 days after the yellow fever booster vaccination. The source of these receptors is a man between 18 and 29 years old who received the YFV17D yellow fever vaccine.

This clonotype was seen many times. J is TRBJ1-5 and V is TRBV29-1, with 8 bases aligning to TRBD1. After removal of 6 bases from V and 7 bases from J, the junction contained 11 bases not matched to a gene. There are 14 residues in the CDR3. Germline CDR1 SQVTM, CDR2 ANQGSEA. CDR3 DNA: TGCAGCGTCACCCTAGGACAGGGCCGGCAGCCCCAGCATTTT. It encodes CSVTLGQGRQPQHF.

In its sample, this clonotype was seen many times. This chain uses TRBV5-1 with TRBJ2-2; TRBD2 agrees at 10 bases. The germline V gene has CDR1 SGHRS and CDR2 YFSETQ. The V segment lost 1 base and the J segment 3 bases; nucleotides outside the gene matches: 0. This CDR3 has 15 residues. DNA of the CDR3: TGCGCCAGCAGCTTGAGCGGGGGGGACACCGGGGAGCTGTTTTTT. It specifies CASSLSGGDTGELFF.

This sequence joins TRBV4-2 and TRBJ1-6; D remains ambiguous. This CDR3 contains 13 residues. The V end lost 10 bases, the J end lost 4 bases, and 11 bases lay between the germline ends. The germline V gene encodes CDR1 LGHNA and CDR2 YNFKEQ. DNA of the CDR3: TGTGCCACCAAGGACGGGTATAATTCACCCCTCCACTTT. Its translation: CATKDGYNSPLHF.

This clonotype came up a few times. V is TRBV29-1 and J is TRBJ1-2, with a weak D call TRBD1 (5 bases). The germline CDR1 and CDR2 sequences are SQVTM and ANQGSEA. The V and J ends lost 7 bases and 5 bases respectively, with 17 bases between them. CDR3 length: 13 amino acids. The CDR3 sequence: CSALGTGTYGYTF. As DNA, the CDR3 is TGCAGCGCCTTGGGGACCGGGACTTATGGCTACACCTTC.

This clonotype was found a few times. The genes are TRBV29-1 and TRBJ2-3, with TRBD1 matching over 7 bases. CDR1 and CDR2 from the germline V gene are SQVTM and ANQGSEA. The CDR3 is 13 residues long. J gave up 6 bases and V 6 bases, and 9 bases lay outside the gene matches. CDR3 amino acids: CSVDPDRADTQYF. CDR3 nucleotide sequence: TGCAGCGTGGACCCAGACAGGGCCGATACGCAGTATTTT.

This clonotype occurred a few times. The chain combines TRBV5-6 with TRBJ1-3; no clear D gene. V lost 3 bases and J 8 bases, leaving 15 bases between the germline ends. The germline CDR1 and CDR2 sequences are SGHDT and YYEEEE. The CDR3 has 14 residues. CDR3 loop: CASSSPSFDDTIYF. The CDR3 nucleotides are TGTGCCAGCAGCTCTCCAAGCTTTGATGACACCATATATTTT. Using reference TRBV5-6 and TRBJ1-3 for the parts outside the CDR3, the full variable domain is DAGVTQSPTHLIKTRGQQVTLRCSPKSGHDTVSWYQQALGQGPQFIFQYYEEEERQRGNFPDRFSGHQFPNYSSELNVNALLLGDSALYLCASSSPSFDDTIYFGEGSWLTVV.

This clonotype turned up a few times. The CDR3 sequence is CASSLEGGQTQYF. The DNA of the CDR3 is TGTGCCAGCAGCTTGGAGGGTGGGCAGACCCAGTACTTC. The rearrangement joins TRBV5-6 to TRBJ2-5; no clear D. V was cut by 0 bases and J by 6 bases, with 9 bases left in between. Germline V lookup: CDR1 SGHDT, CDR2 YYEEEE. The CDR3 runs 13 residues.

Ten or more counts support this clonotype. The CDR3, as DNA: TGCGCCAGCAGCTTCCAACAGGGGTCGGGTGAGCAGTTCTTC. Protein sequence: CASSFQQGSGEQFF. This rearrangement joins TRBV5-1 to TRBJ2-1; 7 bases map to TRBD1. The CDR3 runs 14 residues. CDR1 and CDR2 from the germline V gene are SGHRS and YFSETQ. The V segment lost 2 bases and the J segment 9 bases; nucleotides outside the gene matches: 8.

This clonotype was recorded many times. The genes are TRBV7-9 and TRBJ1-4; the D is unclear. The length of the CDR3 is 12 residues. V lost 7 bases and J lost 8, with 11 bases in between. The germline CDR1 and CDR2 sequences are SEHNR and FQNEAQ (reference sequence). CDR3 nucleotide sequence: TGTGCCAGCACTCCCTTCGGGGAAAAACTGTTTTTT. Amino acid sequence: CASTPFGEKLFF.

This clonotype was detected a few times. CDR3 region: CAIRPRGDSSAGANVLTF. The CDR3 bases are TGTGCCATCAGGCCGCGTGGGGACAGCTCCGCTGGGGCCAACGTCCTGACTTTC. The chain carries TRBV10-3 and TRBJ2-6, with TRBD1 identical over 7 bases. Germline CDR1 and CDR2: ENHRY and SYGVKD. The J segment lost 2 bases and the V segment lost 6 bases, leaving 13 bases of the junction unmatched. The CDR3 consists of 18 residues.

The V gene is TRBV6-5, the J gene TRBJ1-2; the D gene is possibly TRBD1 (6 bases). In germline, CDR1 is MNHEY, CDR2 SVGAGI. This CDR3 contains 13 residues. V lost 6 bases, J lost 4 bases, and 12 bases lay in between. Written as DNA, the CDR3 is TGTGCCAGCAGAAGGACAGAGAGCTATGGCTACACCTTC. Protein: CASRRTESYGYTF.

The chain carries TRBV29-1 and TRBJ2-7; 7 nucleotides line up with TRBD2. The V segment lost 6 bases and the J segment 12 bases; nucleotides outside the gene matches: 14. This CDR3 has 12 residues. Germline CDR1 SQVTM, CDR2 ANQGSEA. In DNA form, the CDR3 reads TGCAGCGTGTTCCCACGACGCGGGGGTGGGTACGTC. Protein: CSVFPRRGGGYV.

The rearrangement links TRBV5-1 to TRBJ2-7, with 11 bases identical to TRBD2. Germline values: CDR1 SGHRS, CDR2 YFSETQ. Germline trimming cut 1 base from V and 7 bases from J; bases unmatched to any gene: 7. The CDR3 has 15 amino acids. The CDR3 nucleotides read TGCGCCAGCAGCTTGCCCCTAGCGGGGGGTGGTGAGCAGTACTTC. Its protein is CASSLPLAGGGEQYF.

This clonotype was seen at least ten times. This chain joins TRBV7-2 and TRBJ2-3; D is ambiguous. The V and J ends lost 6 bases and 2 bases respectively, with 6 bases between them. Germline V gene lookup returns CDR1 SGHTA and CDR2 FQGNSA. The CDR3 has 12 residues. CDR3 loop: CASSTYTDTQYF. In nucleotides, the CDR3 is TGTGCCAGCAGTACCTACACAGATACGCAGTATTTT.

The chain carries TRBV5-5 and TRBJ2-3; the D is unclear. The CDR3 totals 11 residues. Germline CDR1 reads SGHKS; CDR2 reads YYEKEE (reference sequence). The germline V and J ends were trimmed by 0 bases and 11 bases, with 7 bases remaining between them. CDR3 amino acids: CASSLESGQYF. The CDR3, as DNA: TGTGCCAGCAGCTTGGAATCAGGGCAGTATTTT.

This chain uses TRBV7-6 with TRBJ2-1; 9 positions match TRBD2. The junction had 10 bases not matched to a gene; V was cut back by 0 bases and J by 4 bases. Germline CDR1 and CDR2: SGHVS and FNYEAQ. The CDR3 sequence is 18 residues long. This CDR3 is CASSLALKERGVYNEQFF. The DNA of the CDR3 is TGTGCCAGCAGCTTAGCGCTAAAAGAGCGGGGGGTATACAATGAGCAGTTCTTC.

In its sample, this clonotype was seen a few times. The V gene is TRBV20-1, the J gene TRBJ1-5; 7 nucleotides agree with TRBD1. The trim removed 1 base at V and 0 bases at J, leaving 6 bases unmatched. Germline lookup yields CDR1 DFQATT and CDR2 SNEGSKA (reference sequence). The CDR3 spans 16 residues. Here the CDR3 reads CSARGPGQYSNQPQHF. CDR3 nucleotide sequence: TGCAGTGCTAGAGGCCCGGGACAGTATAGCAATCAGCCCCAGCATTTT.

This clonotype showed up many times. CDR3 in amino acids: CASSQDGAAGYTF. For the CDR3, the DNA is TGCGCCAGCAGCCAAGATGGGGCAGCCGGCTACACCTTC. The chain couples TRBV4-1 to TRBJ1-2; perhaps TRBD1 as D (5 bases). Germline CDR1 MGHRA, CDR2 YSYEKL. V dropped 0 bases and J dropped 8 bases, with 10 bases sitting between them. The CDR3 is 13 amino acids.

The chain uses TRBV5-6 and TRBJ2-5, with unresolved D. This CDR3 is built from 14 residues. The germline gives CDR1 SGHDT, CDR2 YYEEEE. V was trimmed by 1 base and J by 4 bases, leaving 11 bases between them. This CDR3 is CASSLSPVVETQYF. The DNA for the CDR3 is TGTGCCAGCAGCTTGTCCCCAGTAGTAGAGACCCAGTACTTC.

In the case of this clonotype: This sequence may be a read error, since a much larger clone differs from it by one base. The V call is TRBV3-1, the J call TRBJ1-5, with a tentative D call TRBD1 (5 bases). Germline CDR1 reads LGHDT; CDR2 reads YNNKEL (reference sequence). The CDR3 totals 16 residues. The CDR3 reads CASSQDGGGGNQPEHF. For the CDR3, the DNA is TGTGCCAGCAGCCAAGATGGGGGAGGAGGCAATCAGCCCGAGCATTTT.

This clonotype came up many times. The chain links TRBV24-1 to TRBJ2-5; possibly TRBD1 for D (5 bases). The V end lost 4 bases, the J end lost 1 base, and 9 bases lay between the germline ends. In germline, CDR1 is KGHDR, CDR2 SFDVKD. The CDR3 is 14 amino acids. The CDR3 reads CATSERTPQETQYF. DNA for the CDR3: TGTGCCACCAGTGAGCGGACACCCCAAGAGACCCAGTACTTC.

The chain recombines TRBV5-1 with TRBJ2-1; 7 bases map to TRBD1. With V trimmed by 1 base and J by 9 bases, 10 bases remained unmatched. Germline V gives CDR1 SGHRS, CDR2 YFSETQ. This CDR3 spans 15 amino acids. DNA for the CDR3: TGCGCCAGCAGCTTGCCGGGACAGTCCCGTAGTGAGCAGTTCTTC. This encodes CASSLPGQSRSEQFF. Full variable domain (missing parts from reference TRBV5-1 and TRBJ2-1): KAGVTQTPRYLIKTRGQQVTLSCSPISGHRSVSWYQQTPGQGLQFLFEYFSETQRNKGNFPGRFSGRQFSNSRSEMNVSTLELGDSALYLCASSLPGQSRSEQFFGPGTRLTVL.

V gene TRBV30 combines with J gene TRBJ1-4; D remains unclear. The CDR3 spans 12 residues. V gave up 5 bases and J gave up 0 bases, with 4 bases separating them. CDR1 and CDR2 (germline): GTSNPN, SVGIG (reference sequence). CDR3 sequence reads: CAWGPTNEKLFF. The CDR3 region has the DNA TGTGCCTGGGGACCAACTAATGAAAAACTGTTTTTT.